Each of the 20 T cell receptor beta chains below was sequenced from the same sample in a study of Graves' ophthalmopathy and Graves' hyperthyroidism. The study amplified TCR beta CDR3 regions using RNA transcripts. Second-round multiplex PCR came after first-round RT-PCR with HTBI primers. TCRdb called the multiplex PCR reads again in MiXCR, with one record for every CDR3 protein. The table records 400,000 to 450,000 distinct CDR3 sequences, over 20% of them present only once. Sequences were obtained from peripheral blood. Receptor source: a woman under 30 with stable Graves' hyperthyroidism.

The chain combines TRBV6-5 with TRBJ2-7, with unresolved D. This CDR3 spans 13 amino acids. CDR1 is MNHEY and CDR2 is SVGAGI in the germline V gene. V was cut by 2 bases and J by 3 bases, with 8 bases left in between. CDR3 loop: CASSYRADYEQYF. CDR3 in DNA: TGTGCCAGCAGTTACCGGGCAGACTACGAGCAGTACTTC.

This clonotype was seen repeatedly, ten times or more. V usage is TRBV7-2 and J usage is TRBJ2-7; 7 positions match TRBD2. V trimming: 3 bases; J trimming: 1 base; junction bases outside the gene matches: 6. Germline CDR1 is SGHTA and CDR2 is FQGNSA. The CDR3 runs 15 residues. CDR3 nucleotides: TGTGCCAGCAGCTTGGCGCTTAGCGGGTCCTACGAGCAGTACTTC. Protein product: CASSLALSGSYEQYF.

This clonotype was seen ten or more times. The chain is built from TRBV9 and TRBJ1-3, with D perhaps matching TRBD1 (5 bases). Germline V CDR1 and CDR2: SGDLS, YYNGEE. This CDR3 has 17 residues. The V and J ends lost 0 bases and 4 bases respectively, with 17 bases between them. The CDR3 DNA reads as TGTGCCAGCAGCGTAGCACATCTGGGGACTTTCGGAAACACCATATATTTT. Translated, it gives CASSVAHLGTFGNTIYF.

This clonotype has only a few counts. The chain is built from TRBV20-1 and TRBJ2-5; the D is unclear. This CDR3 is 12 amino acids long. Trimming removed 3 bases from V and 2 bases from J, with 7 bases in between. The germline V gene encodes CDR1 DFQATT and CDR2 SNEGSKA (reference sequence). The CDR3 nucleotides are TGCAGTGCTAGTGTAGGGCAAGAGACCCAGTACTTC. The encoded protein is CSASVGQETQYF.

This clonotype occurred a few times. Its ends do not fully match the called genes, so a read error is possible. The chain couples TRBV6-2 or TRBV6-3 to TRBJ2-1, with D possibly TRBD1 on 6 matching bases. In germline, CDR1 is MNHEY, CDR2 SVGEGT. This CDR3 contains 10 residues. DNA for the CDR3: TGTGCCAGCAGGAACCCAGGGGAAAACTTC. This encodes CASRNPGENF.

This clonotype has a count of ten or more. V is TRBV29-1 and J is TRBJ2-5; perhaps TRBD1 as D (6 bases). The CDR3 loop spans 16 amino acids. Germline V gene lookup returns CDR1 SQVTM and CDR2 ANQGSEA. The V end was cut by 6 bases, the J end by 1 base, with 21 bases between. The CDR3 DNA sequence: TGCAGCGTAAGCCGGGACACCCGACGGAGCCAAGAGACCCAGTACTTC. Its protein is CSVSRDTRRSQETQYF. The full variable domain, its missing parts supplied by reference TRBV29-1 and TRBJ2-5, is SAVISQKPSRDICQRGTSLTIQCQVDSQVTMMFWYRQQPGQSLTLIATANQGSEATYESGFVIDKFPISRPNLTFSTLTVSNMSPEDSSIYLCSVSRDTRRSQETQYFGPGTRLLVL.

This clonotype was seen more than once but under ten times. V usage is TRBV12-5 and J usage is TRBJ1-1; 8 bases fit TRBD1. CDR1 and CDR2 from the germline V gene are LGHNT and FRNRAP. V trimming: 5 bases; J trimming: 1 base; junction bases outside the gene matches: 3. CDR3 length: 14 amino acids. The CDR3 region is CASGKQGGNTEAFF. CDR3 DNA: TGTGCTAGTGGTAAACAGGGGGGGAACACTGAAGCTTTCTTT.

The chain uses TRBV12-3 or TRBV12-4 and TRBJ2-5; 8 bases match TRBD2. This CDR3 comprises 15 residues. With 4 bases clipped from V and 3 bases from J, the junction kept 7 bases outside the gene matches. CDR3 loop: CASSSPNSGKETQYF. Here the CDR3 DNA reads TGTGCCAGCAGTTCCCCCAATAGCGGGAAAGAGACCCAGTACTTC.

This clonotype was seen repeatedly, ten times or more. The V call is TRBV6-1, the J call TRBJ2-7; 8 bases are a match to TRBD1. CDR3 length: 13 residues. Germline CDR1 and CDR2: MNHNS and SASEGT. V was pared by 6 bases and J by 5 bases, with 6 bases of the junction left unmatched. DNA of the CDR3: TGTGCCAGCAGGGACAGGGTTCGGGACGAGCAGTACTTC. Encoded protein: CASRDRVRDEQYF.

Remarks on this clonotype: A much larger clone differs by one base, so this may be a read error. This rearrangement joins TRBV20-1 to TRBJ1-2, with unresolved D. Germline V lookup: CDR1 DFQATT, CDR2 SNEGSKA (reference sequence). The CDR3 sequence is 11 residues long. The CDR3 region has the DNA TGCAGTGCTAGCCTTAACTATGGCTACTCCTTC. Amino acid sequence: CSASLNYGYSF.

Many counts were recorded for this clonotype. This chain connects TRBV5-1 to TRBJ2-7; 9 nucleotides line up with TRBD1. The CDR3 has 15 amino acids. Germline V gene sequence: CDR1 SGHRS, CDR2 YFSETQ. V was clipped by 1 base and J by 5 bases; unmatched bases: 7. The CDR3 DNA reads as TGCGCCAGCAGCTTGACCGGGACAGGGTATAACGAGCAGTACTTC. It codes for CASSLTGTGYNEQYF.

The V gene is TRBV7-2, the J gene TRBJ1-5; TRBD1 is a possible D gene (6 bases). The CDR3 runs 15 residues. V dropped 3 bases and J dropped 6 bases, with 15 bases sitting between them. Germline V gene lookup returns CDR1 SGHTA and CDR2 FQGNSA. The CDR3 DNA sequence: TGTGCCAGCAGCTTTAAGGGGGGGGGAAGTCAGCCCCAGCATTTT. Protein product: CASSFKGGGSQPQHF.

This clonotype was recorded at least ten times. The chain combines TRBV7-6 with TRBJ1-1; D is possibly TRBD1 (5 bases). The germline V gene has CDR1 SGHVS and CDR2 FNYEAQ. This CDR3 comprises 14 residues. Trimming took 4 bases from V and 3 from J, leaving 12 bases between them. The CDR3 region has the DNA TGTGCCAGCAGCTCGACTACAGGTTACACTGAAGCTTTCTTT. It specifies CASSSTTGYTEAFF. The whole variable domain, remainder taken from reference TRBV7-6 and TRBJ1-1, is GAGVSQSPRYKVTKRGQDVALRCDPISGHVSLYWYRQALGQGPEFLTYFNYEAQQDKSGLPNDRFSAERPEGSISTLTIQRTEQRDSAMYRCASSSTTGYTEAFFGQGTRLTVV.

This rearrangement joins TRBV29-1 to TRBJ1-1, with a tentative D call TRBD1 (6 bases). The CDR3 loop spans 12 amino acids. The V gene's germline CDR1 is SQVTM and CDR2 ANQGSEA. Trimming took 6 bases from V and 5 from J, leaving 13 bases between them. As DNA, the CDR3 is TGCAGCGTAGAACAGGGAGAGACTGAAGCTTTCTTT. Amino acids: CSVEQGETEAFF.

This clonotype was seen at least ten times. CDR3 amino acids: CSALGLAGDLNTGELFF. CDR3 bases: TGCAGTGCTTTGGGACTAGCGGGAGACCTGAACACCGGGGAGCTGTTTTTT. The chain has TRBV20-1 and TRBJ2-2, with 14 bases identical to TRBD2. The ends lost 5 bases at V and 1 base at J; junction bases unmatched: 6. Germline values: CDR1 DFQATT, CDR2 SNEGSKA (reference sequence). The CDR3 is 17 residues long.

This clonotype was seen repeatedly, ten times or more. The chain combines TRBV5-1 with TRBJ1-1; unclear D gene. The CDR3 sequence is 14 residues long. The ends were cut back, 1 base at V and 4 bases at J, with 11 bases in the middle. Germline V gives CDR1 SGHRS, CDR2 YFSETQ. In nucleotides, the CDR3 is TGCGCCAGCAGCTTGTTCGCATCAAGCACTGAAGCTTTCTTT. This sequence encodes CASSLFASSTEAFF.

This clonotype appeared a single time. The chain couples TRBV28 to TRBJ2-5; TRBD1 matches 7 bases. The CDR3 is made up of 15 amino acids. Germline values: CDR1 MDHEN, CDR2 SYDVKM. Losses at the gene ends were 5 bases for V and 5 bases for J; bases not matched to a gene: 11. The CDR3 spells CASSPPTGAAETQYF. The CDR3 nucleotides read TGTGCCAGCAGTCCCCCTACAGGGGCGGCGGAGACCCAGTACTTC.

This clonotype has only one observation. CDR3 region: CASSRESGSYEQYF. CDR3 sequence (DNA): TGTGCCAGCAGCCGGGAATCAGGGTCCTACGAGCAGTACTTC. The chain recombines TRBV28 with TRBJ2-7; D may match TRBD1 or TRBD2 (5 bases each). The V and J ends lost 6 bases and 1 base respectively, with 13 bases between them. This CDR3 has 14 amino acids. Germline loops: CDR1 MDHEN, CDR2 SYDVKM.

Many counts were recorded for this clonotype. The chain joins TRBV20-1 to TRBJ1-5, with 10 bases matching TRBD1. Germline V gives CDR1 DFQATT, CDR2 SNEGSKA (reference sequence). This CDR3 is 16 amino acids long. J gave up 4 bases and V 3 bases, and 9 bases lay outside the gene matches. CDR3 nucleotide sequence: TGCAGTGCTAGCTCCTGGGACAGGGGTCGTAATCAGCCCCAGCATTTT. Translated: CSASSWDRGRNQPQHF.

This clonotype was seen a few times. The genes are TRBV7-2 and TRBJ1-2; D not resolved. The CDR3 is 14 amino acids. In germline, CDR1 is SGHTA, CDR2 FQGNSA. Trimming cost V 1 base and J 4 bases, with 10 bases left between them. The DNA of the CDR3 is TGTGCCAGCAGCTTAGTAAAGGCGTCCTATGGCTACACCTTC. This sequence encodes CASSLVKASYGYTF. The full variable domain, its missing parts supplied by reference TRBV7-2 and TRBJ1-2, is GAGVSQSPSNKVTEKGKDVELRCDPISGHTALYWYRQSLGQGLEFLIYFQGNSAPDKSGLPSDRFSAERTGGSVSTLTIQRTQQEDSAVYLCASSLVKASYGYTFGSGTRLTVV.